This T cell receptor beta chain was recovered during a study of T cell clonotyping in hematopoietic cell transplantation. Study details: Recipients' pretransplant samples followed cytoreduction.

Using immunoSEQ multiplex PCR, the repertoire was profiled, and TCRdb retains in-frame clones only, with some absent. The repertoire holds about 14,000 clones, around 80% seen once, with 16% in the top ten. Between the trimmed V and J ends, which lost 0 bases and 7 bases, there was a span of 7 bases. CDR3 length: 13 amino acids. CDR1 and CDR2 (germline): MGHRA, YSYEKL. Documented time point: recipient sample about 28 days before transplant, after cytoreduction. Recipients were bled about 28 days pretransplant and at posttransplant days 30, 100, 180. This clone occurred once. The antigen remains unidentified. General observations from the study: At the given depth, recipient repertoires were over 95% de novo clonotypes. Without cell sorting, CD4 versus CD8 contributions remain unresolved.

This chain links TRBV4-1 with TRBJ1-5, with D uncertain. This TCR was sampled from a man in his 60s with acute myeloid leukemia. Some clones in this sample may be carry-over from other donors' samples. The sequencing used peripheral blood mononuclear cells, collected before stem cell transplant. CDR3 amino acids: CASSQDLEQPQHF. The CDR3 DNA follows: TGCGCCAGCAGCCAAGATCTGGAGCAGCCCCAGCATTTT.